The T cell receptor beta chain under discussion was sequenced for a study of shared clonotypes between healthy human individuals. V shed 4 bases and J 6 bases; nucleotides not matched to a gene: 9. CDR3 size: 15 residues. Germline V gene data show CDR1 as SGHRS and CDR2 as YFSETQ. Notes on the study in general: Naive subsets generally exceeded memory subsets in estimated richness.

Each subset's genomic DNA was shared equally among a number of immunoSEQ plates. Sequenced by immunoSEQ multiplex PCR; TCRdb stores in-frame clones only, minus some. The sample has around 2.5 million clones, approximately 93% seen once. About this clone itself: What it binds is unknown.

This receptor was identified in a man in his late teens or twenties in good health. Some clones in this sample may be carry-over from other donors' samples. This sequence joins TRBV5-1 and TRBJ2-1; 8 bases line up with TRBD2. The sample taken for sequencing was naive CD4+ T cells from PBMCs. Specified subset: CD45RA+ positively selected. The CDR3 DNA reads TGCGCCAGCAGCCGGGAGGGGACCGCCGTCAATGAGCAGTTCTTC. It specifies CASSREGTAVNEQFF.